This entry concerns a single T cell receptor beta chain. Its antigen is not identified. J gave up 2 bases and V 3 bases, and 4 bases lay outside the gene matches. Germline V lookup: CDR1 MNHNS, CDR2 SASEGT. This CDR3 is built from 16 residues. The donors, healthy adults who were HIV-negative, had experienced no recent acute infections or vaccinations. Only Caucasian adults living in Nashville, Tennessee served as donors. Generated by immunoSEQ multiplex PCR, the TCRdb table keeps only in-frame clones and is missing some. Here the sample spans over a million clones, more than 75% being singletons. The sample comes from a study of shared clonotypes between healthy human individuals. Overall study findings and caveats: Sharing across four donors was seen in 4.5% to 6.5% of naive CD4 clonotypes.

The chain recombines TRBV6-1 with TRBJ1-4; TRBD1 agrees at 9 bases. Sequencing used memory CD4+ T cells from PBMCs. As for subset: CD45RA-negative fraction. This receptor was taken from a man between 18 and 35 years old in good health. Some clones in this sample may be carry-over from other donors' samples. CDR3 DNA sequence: TGTGCCAGCAGTGACCGACAGGGGGTGACTAATGAAAAACTGTTTTTT. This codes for CASSDRQGVTNEKLFF.